The TCR beta chain described here comes from a study of shared clonotypes between healthy human individuals. As to this clone: What it binds is unknown.

General study results and limits: Researchers sampled only blood; tissue repertoires likely differ. Investigators expected sequencing depth to affect clonotype sharing among donors. In having few donors, the study represented limited genetic and exposure-history diversity.

Assay: immunoSEQ multiplex PCR; the TCRdb copy retains only in-frame clones and omits some. The sample shows about 1 million clones, under 80% of them seen only once. A CD45RA+ naive subset and a CD45RA-negative memory subset were split from CD4+ cells. Trimming removed 6 bases at V and 0 bases at J, with 11 bases between. CDR1 SEHNR and CDR2 FQNEAQ come from the germline V gene (reference sequence). The CDR3 spans 14 residues. The rearrangement links TRBV7-9 to TRBJ2-5, with no clear D. This clonotype was sampled from a young man in good health. The specimen sequenced was memory CD4+ T cells sorted from blood. As for subset: CD45RA-negative fraction. CDR3 bases: TGTGCCAGCAGTTATTCCATGTACCAAGAGACCCAGTACTTC. Protein sequence: CASSYSMYQETQYF.